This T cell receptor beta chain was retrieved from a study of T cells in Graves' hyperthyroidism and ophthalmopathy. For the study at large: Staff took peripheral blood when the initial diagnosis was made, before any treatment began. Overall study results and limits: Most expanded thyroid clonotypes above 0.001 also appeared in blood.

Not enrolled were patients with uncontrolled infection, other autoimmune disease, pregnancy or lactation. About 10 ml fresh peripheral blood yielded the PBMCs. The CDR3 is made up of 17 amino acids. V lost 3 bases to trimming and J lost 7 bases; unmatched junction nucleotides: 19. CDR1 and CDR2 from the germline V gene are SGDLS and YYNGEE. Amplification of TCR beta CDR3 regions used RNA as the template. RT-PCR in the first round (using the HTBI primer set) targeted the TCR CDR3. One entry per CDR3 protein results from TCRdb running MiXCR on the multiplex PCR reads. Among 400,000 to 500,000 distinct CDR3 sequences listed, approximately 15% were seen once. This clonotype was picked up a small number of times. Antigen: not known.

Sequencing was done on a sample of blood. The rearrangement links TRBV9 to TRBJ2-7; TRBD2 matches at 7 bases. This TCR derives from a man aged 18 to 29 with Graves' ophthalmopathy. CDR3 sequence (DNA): TGTGCCAGCAGCGCCGCCCCCCACGGCGGGAGACCGGGTGAGCAGTACTTC. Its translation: CASSAAPHGGRPGEQYF.